This T cell receptor (beta chain) was retrieved from a study of T cells in Graves' hyperthyroidism and ophthalmopathy. Study-level points and caveats: Most clonotypes expanded in the thyroid (above 0.001) were also present in blood.

RNA transcripts gave rise to amplified TCR beta CDR3 regions. First-round RT-PCR targeting the TCR CDR3 was performed with the HTBI primer set. MiXCR, applied by TCRdb to the multiplex PCR reads, yields one record per CDR3 protein. The data contain approximately 570,000 distinct CDR3 sequences, 15% to 20% of them singletons. This CDR3 has 13 amino acids. Trimming took 5 bases from V and 9 from J, leaving 11 bases between them. Germline values: CDR1 SGHVS, CDR2 FNYEAQ. There are a few counts of this clonotype. The antigen is undetermined. Diagnosis relied on clinical symptoms, serum thyroxine and TRAb, thyroid ultrasound and orbital computed tomography. A roughly 10 ml volume of fresh peripheral blood provided the PBMCs.

The sequencing input was blood. This chain links TRBV7-6 with TRBJ1-6, with a possible D match to TRBD1 (6 bases). This receptor was obtained from a man aged 40-50 years with Graves' ophthalmopathy. CDR3 in amino acids: CASSRGQTSPLHF. The CDR3 coding sequence is TGTGCCAGCAGCAGAGGACAGACTTCACCCCTCCACTTT.